This TCR beta chain derives from a study of patients and donors after allogeneic stem cell transplantation. Germline CDR1 DFQATT, CDR2 SNEGSKA (reference sequence). CDR3 length equals 13 residues. V dropped 3 bases and J dropped 4 bases, with 10 bases sitting between them. Each CDR3 protein is one row after TCRdb ran MiXCR on the RT-PCR reads. The repertoire has about 230,000 distinct CDR3 sequences, roughly an eighth of them found once; the top ten carry roughly 11%. The table lists this clonotype with a few counts. The chain carries TRBV20-1 and TRBJ2-1; TRBD1 is a possible D gene (6 bases). The source of this sequence is a human donor who was either an allogeneic HSCT recipient or a stem cell or donor lymphocyte infusion donor (not recorded which). It is not recorded whose cells these are; they may come from a transplant donor. The sequenced material came from blood, either unsorted or a sorted T cell fraction (not recorded which). The DNA for the CDR3 is TGCAGTGCTAGGGACAGCAAATACAATGAGCAGTTCTTC. Residues: CSARDSKYNEQFF.